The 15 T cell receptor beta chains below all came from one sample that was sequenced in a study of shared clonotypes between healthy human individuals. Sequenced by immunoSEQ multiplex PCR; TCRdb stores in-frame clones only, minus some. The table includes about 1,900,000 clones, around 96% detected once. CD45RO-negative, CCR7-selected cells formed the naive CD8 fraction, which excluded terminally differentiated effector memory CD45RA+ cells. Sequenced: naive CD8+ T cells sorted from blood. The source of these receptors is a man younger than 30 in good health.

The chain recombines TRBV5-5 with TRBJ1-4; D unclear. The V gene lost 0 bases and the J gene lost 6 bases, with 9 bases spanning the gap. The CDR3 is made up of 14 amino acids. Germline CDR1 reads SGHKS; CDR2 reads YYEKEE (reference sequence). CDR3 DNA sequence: TGTGCCAGCAGCTTGGGTTTGGGAGATGAAAAACTGTTTTTT. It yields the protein CASSLGLGDEKLFF. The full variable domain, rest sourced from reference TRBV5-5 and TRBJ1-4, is DAGVTQSPTHLIKTRGQQVTLRCSPISGHKSVSWYQQVLGQGPQFIFQYYEKEERGRGNFPDRFSARQFPNYSSELNVNALLLGDSALYLCASSLGLGDEKLFFGSGTQLSVL.

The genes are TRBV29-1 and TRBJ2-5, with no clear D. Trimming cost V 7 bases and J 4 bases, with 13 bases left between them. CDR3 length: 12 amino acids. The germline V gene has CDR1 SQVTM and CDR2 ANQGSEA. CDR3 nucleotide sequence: TGCAGCGCCAGTAAGACCGGAGAGACCCAGTACTTC. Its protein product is CSASKTGETQYF. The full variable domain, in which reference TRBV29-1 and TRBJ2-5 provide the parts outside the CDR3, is SAVISQKPSRDICQRGTSLTIQCQVDSQVTMMFWYRQQPGQSLTLIATANQGSEATYESGFVIDKFPISRPNLTFSTLTVSNMSPEDSSIYLCSASKTGETQYFGPGTRLLVL.

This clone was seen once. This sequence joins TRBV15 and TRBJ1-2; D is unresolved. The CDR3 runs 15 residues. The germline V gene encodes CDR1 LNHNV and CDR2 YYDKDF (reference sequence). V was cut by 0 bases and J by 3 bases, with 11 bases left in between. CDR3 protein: CATSREKKVYYGYTF. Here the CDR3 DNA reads TGTGCCACCAGCAGAGAAAAGAAGGTTTACTATGGCTACACCTTC.

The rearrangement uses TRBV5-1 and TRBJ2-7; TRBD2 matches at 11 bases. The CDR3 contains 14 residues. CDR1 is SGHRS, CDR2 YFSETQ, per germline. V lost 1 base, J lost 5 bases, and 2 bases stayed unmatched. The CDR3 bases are TGCGCCAGCAGCTTGAGACTAGCGGGAAACGAGCAGTACTTC. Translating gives CASSLRLAGNEQYF.

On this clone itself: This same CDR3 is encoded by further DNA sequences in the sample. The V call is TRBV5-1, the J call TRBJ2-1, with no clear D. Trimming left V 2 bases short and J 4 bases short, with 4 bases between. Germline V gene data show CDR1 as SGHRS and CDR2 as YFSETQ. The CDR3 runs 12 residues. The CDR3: CASSFTYNEQFF. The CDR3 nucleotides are TGCGCCAGCAGCTTCACTTACAATGAGCAGTTCTTC.

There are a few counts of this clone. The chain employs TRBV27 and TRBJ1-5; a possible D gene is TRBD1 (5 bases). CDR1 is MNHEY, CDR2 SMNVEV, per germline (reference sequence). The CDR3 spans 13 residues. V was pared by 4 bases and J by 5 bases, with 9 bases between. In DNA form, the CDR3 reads TGTGCCAGCAGTTCCCTGGGGGATCAGCCCCAGCATTTT. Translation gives CASSSLGDQPQHF.

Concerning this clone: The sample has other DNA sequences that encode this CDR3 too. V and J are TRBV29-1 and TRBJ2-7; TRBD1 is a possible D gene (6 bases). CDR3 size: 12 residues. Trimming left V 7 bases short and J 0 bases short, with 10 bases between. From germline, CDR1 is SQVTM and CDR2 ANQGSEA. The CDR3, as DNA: TGCAGCGCCGAACAGGGCTCCTACGAGCAGTACTTC. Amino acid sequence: CSAEQGSYEQYF.

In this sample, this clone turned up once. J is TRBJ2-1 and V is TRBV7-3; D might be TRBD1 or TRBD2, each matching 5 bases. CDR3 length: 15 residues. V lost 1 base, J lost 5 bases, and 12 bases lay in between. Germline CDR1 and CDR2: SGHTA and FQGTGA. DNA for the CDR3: TGTGCCAGCAGCTTAATCGGGACGGCCAACAATGAGCAGTTCTTC. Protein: CASSLIGTANNEQFF.

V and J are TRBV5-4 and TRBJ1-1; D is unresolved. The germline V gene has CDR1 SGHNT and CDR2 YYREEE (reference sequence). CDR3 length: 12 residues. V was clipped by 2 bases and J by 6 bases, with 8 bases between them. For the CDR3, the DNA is TGTGCCAGCAGCTTCGGTTCGGCTGAAGCTTTCTTT. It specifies CASSFGSAEAFF.

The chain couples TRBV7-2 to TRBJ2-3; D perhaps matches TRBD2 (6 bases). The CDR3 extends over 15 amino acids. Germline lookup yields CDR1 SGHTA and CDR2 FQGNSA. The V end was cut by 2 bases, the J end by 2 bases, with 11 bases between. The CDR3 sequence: CASSLNWGDTDTQYF. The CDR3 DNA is TGTGCCAGCAGCTTAAATTGGGGGGACACAGATACGCAGTATTTT.

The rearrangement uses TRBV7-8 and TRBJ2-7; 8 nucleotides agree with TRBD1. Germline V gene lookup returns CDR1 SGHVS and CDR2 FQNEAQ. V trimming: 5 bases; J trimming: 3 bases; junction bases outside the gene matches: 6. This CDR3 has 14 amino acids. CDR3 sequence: CASSPDRGFYEQYF. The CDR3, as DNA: TGTGCCAGCAGCCCTGACAGGGGATTCTACGAGCAGTACTTC.

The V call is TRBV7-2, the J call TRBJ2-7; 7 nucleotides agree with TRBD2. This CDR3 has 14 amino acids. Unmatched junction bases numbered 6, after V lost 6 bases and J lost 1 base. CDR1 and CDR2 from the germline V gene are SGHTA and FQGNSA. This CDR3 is CASRREGASYEQYF. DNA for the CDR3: TGTGCCAGCAGAAGGGAGGGAGCTTCCTACGAGCAGTACTTC.

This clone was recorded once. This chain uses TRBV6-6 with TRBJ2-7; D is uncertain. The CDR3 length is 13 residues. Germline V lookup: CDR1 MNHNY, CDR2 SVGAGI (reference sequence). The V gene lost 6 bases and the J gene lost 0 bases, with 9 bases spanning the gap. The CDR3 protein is CASRLGLSYEQYF. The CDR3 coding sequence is TGTGCCAGCAGGCTCGGCCTCTCCTACGAGCAGTACTTC.

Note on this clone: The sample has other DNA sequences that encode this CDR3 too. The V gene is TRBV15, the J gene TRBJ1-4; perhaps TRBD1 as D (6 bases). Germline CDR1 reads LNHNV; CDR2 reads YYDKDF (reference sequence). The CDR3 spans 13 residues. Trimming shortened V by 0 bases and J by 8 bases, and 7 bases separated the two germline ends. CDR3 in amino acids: CATSRDRGEKLFF. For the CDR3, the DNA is TGTGCCACCAGCAGAGATAGGGGGGAAAAACTGTTTTTT.

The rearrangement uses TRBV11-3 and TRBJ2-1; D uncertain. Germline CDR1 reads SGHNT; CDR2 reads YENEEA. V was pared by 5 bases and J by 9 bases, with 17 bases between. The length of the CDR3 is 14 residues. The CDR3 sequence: CASSHRYGVGEQFF. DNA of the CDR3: TGTGCCAGCAGCCACCGTTACGGAGTAGGTGAGCAGTTCTTC.